Each of the 14 T cell receptor beta chains below was sequenced from the same sample in a study of blood T cells in healthy people across ages. The second PCR ran roughly 7 to 12 cycles with a sample-barcoded 5' primer and J-beta primers. TCRdb re-analysed the 5' RACE reads in MiXCR, keeping a single row per CDR3 protein. The table has around 940,000 distinct CDR3 sequences, just over 50% seen once. The sample taken for sequencing was blood. The receptors come from a woman aged 55-70 years in good health.

This clonotype appeared a single time. The genes are TRBV2 and TRBJ1-2; 10 nucleotides align to TRBD1. Germline values: CDR1 SNHLY, CDR2 FYNNEI. The ends lost 0 bases at V and 7 bases at J; junction bases unmatched: 11. The CDR3 runs 17 residues. The CDR3 DNA sequence: TGTGCCAGCAGTGAAGCAGGGGGACAGGGGCAAATTAGTGGCTACACCTTC. Its protein is CASSEAGGQGQISGYTF.

This chain joins TRBV2 and TRBJ2-7; perhaps D is TRBD1 or TRBD2 (5 bases each). Trimming cost V 8 bases and J 2 bases, with 16 bases left between them. Germline CDR1 is SNHLY and CDR2 is FYNNEI. CDR3 size: 14 residues. The CDR3 nucleotides are TGTGCCAGCCAGTCCCGGGACGGAGCCTACGAGCAGTACTTC. Amino acids: CASQSRDGAYEQYF.

This clonotype was counted between two and nine times. The chain joins TRBV29-1 to TRBJ2-7; 9 nucleotides line up with TRBD1. Germline V gene sequence: CDR1 SQVTM, CDR2 ANQGSEA. Unmatched junction bases numbered 5, after V lost 6 bases and J lost 5 bases. This CDR3 region has 12 residues. For the CDR3, the DNA is TGCAGCGTCCGGACAGGGGTCGACGAGCAGTACTTC. Its protein is CSVRTGVDEQYF.

The rearrangement uses TRBV20-1 and TRBJ1-6, with D possibly TRBD1 on 6 matching bases. Germline lookup yields CDR1 DFQATT and CDR2 SNEGSKA (reference sequence). The length of the CDR3 is 13 residues. V was pared by 4 bases and J by 7 bases, with 11 bases between. The CDR3 DNA follows: TGCAGTGCTATAGGGACAACGAATTCACCCCTCCACTTT. Its protein product is CSAIGTTNSPLHF.

This clonotype was observed once. This chain links TRBV20-1 with TRBJ2-1; D call uncertain. The CDR3 runs 15 residues. V lost 0 bases and J lost 10, with 19 bases in between. The germline gives CDR1 DFQATT, CDR2 SNEGSKA (reference sequence). CDR3 in amino acids: CSARDIEGSIGEQFF. The CDR3 DNA reads as TGCAGTGCTAGAGATATCGAAGGGTCCATTGGGGAGCAGTTCTTC.

This clonotype came up once. This chain links TRBV7-2 with TRBJ2-5; D may be TRBD2 (5 bases). The CDR3 extends over 15 amino acids. Germline V CDR1 and CDR2: SGHTA, FQGNSA. V was shortened by 7 bases and J by 0 bases, with 15 bases between the two germline ends. The CDR3 coding sequence is TGTGCCAGCACCCAGAGCGGATGGTACCAAGAGACCCAGTACTTC. This sequence encodes CASTQSGWYQETQYF.

This clonotype was detected many times. This chain's CDR3 is CASSQGAGQGLSGANVLTF. The DNA for the CDR3 is TGCGCCAGCAGCCAAGGGGCTGGACAGGGTTTATCCGGGGCCAACGTCCTGACTTTC. The V call is TRBV4-1, the J call TRBJ2-6; TRBD1 matches 8 bases. V was pared by 1 base and J by 4 bases, with 12 bases of the junction left unmatched. There are 19 residues in the CDR3. Per the germline V gene, CDR1 is MGHRA and CDR2 is YSYEKL.

The rearrangement uses TRBV6-5 and TRBJ2-7; D unclear. V shed 5 bases and J shed 4 bases, with 12 bases lying between them. The germline V gene has CDR1 MNHEY and CDR2 SVGAGI. CDR3 length equals 13 residues. The CDR3 reads CASSRQAYYEQYF. The CDR3 nucleotides are TGTGCCAGCAGTCGGCAGGCCTATTACGAGCAGTACTTC.

The chain employs TRBV18 and TRBJ2-3; the match to TRBD1 covers 9 bases. The CDR3 length is 16 residues. With 3 bases clipped from V and 1 base from J, the junction kept 5 bases outside the gene matches. Per germline, CDR1 KGHSH and CDR2 LQKENI. The CDR3 nucleotides are TGTGCCAGCTCACCCCGGACAGGGGCCGGCACAGATACGCAGTATTTT. Its protein is CASSPRTGAGTDTQYF.

This chain links TRBV5-6 with TRBJ2-1, with a weak D call TRBD1 (6 bases). CDR1 and CDR2 (germline): SGHDT, YYEEEE. The CDR3 length is 13 residues. The V gene lost 4 bases and the J gene lost 10 bases, with 15 bases spanning the gap. The CDR3 spells CASSHPTGNEQFF. Written as DNA, the CDR3 is TGTGCCAGCAGCCATCCAACAGGGAACGAGCAGTTCTTC.

The J gene is TRBJ2-2, the V gene TRBV29-1; TRBD1 or TRBD2 may be the D gene (5 bases each). The V end lost 4 bases, the J end lost 6 bases, and 12 bases lay between the germline ends. The CDR3 loop spans 13 amino acids. Germline assignment: CDR1 SQVTM and CDR2 ANQGSEA. Written as DNA, the CDR3 is TGCAGCGTTGCCGAGGGGCGGGCCGGGGAGCTGTTTTTT. Protein product: CSVAEGRAGELFF.

Only a few counts were recorded for this clonotype. The gene calls are TRBV12-3 or TRBV12-4 and TRBJ2-1; TRBD1 might be the D (6 bases). This CDR3 has 13 amino acids. Trimming removed 8 bases from V and 4 bases from J, with 12 bases in between. The CDR3 is CASRDIGYNEQFF. CDR3 DNA: TGTGCCAGCCGGGACATCGGATACAATGAGCAGTTCTTC.

The rearrangement joins TRBV7-2 to TRBJ1-5; no definite D call. The germline V gene has CDR1 SGHTA and CDR2 FQGNSA. V was pared by 1 base and J by 9 bases, with 13 bases between. There are 14 residues in the CDR3. DNA for the CDR3: TGTGCCAGCAGCTTAGGCCCAGACTACCGGCCCCAGCATTTT. Protein product: CASSLGPDYRPQHF.

This clonotype was counted a few times. This sequence joins TRBV7-2 and TRBJ2-3; 7 bases are a match to TRBD2. The V gene's germline CDR1 is SGHTA and CDR2 FQGNSA. There are 15 residues in the CDR3. The ends lost 1 base at V and 4 bases at J; junction bases unmatched: 5. In DNA form, the CDR3 reads TGTGCCAGCAGCTTAGAACCGGGAGGTTCAGATACGCAGTATTTT. This translates into CASSLEPGGSDTQYF. The full variable domain, in which reference TRBV7-2 and TRBJ2-3 provide the parts outside the CDR3, is GAGVSQSPSNKVTEKGKDVELRCDPISGHTALYWYRQSLGQGLEFLIYFQGNSAPDKSGLPSDRFSAERTGGSVSTLTIQRTQQEDSAVYLCASSLEPGGSDTQYFGPGTRLTVL.